The rows below give T cell receptor beta chains drawn from one sample of a study of blood T cell repertoires in COVID-19. Clones were read by immunoSEQ multiplex PCR, and TCRdb kept only the in-frame ones, dropping some. This sample has about 250,000 clones, with about 79% found just once. The sequencing input was peripheral blood. The receptors here all came from a man older than 75 with acute or convalescent COVID-19. Both conserved end residues are part of each CDR3. D genes are given only for firm matches. Not all rows give a size; the values are once, few, many and, for expanded clones, a class.

.	TRBV4-2	TRBD2	TRBJ2-3	CASSQKSGGGTDTQYF	TGTGCCAGCAGCCAGAAGAGCGGGGGGGGCACAGATACGCAGTATTTT
few	TRBV6-5	.	TRBJ2-7	CASSKEGAGYEQYF	TGTGCCAGCAGCAAGGAGGGGGCGGGCTACGAGCAGTACTTC
.	TRBV3-1/TRBV3-2	.	TRBJ1-2	CASSQGVAGARNYGYTF	TGTGCCAGCAGCCAAGGGGTGGCAGGGGCCCGCAACTATGGCTACACCTTC
.	TRBV7-9	TRBD1	TRBJ2-3	CASSRTGGGTDTQYF	TGTGCCAGCAGTCGGACAGGGGGCGGCACAGATACGCAGTATTTT
few	TRBV15	TRBD1	TRBJ2-7	CATSPGTGYSYEQYF	TGTGCCACCAGTCCCGGGACAGGTTATTCCTACGAGCAGTACTTC
.	TRBV6-1	.	TRBJ2-1	CASREGGLGSYNEQFF	TGTGCCAGCCGTGAAGGGGGGCTCGGTTCCTACAATGAGCAGTTCTTC
.	TRBV5-4	TRBD2	TRBJ2-1	CASSWGSGGNNEQFF	TGTGCCAGCAGCTGGGGTAGCGGGGGTAACAATGAGCAGTTCTTC
.	TRBV6-5	TRBD1	TRBJ1-2	CASGTVGRGPGGYTF	TGTGCCAGCGGGACAGTGGGCAGGGGTCCGGGTGGCTACACCTTC
.	TRBV11-1	TRBD1	TRBJ2-2	CASGPRTGRSTGELFF	TGTGCCAGCGGCCCCAGGACAGGACGATCCACCGGGGAGCTGTTTTTT
.	TRBV6-5	TRBD1	TRBJ1-3	CASTEQGAGNTIYF	TGTGCCAGCACCGAACAGGGGGCCGGAAACACCATATATTTT
.	TRBV6-5	.	TRBJ1-6	CASRGDRPYNSPLHF	TGTGCCAGCCGAGGAGACAGGCCCTATAATTCACCCCTCCACTTT
.	TRBV3-1/TRBV3-2	.	TRBJ1-6	CASSQDAGSTLHF	TGTGCCAGCAGCCAAGATGCGGGTTCCACCCTCCACTTT
.	TRBV10-1	.	TRBJ1-2	CASSRTPQELNGYTF	TGCGCCAGCAGTCGTACCCCACAGGAGTTGAATGGCTACACCTTC
.	TRBV24-1	.	TRBJ1-1	CATSDPGHNTEAFF	TGTGCCACCAGTGACCCGGGACACAACACTGAAGCTTTCTTT
once	TRBV19	.	TRBJ1-1	CASSIHSSTEAFF	TGTGCCAGTAGTATCCACAGCAGCACTGAAGCTTTCTTT
.	TRBV10-3	.	TRBJ1-3	CAASGTGNTIYF	TGTGCCGCCTCAGGGACAGGAAACACCATATATTTT
.	TRBV18	TRBD1	TRBJ1-1	CASSLKQGAGTEAFF	TGTGCCAGCTCTCTAAAACAGGGGGCGGGGACTGAAGCTTTCTTT
.	TRBV6-6	TRBD2	TRBJ2-5	CASMRKKAGGRETQYF	TGTGCCAGCATGCGAAAGAAGGCGGGAGGGCGGGAGACCCAGTACTTC
.	TRBV9	TRBD1	TRBJ1-5	CASSGQGALNQPQHF	TGTGCCAGCAGCGGCCAGGGGGCGCTCAATCAGCCCCAGCATTTT
.	TRBV28	TRBD1	TRBJ1-1	CASSLNRGERGRAFF	TGTGCCAGCAGTTTAAACAGGGGGGAACGCGGGCGAGCTTTCTTT
.	TRBV2	.	TRBJ1-1	CASHRTNTEAFF	TGTGCCAGCCACAGGACGAACACTGAAGCTTTCTTT
.	TRBV10-2	TRBD1	TRBJ1-1	CASRGQGANTEAFF	TGCGCCAGCCGAGGACAGGGGGCGAACACTGAAGCTTTCTTT